This T cell receptor (beta chain) originates from a study of regulatory T cells in long-lasting Graves disease. The time point is: newly diagnosed GD, antithyroid drugs for less than 3 months. Following extraction of RNA from PBMCs, that RNA was used to make the TCR library. At least ten counts were recorded for this clonotype. With iRepertoire HTBI primers and Arm-PCR of CDR3 regions, TCR beta libraries were built. TCRdb independently ran MiXCR on the multiplex PCR reads; one entry per CDR3 protein. This sample has just over 600,000 distinct CDR3 sequences, with approximately 15% found just once. Germline CDR1 SGHAT, CDR2 FQNNGV. J was trimmed by 7 bases and V by 0 bases; bases with no gene match: 4. The length of the CDR3 is 15 residues. The data also belong to a second study, concerning T cells in Graves' hyperthyroidism and ophthalmopathy.

The origin of this receptor is a woman between 25 and 40 years old with Graves disease. The sample here was peripheral blood mononuclear cells (PBMCs), taken at new diagnosis, from a patient treated with antithyroid drugs. This chain links TRBV11-2 with TRBJ2-1, with 9 bases aligning to TRBD2. CDR3 coding DNA: TGTGCCAGCAGCTTAGAGGGACTAGCATGGAATGAGCAGTTCTTC. Protein: CASSLEGLAWNEQFF. Complete variable domain (other parts from reference TRBV11-2 and TRBJ2-1): EAGVAQSPRYKIIEKRQSVAFWCNPISGHATLYWYQQILGQGPKLLIQFQNNGVVDDSQLPKDRFSAERLKGVDSTLKIQPAKLEDSAVYLCASSLEGLAWNEQFFGPGTRLTVL.